This T cell receptor (beta chain) was obtained from a study of T cells in women clearing cervical HPV infection. At the level of the study: Cases: HPV16-related CIN3 or worse on histology, 2 invasive cancers. Case blood drawn at lesion detection; control blood after infection cleared.

Germline CDR1 reads SGHRS; CDR2 reads YFSETQ. The V gene end was trimmed by 6 bases and the J gene end by 4 bases; junction bases not matched to a gene: 12. This CDR3 comprises 15 residues. Data came from immunoSEQ multiplex PCR; TCRdb stores just in-frame clones and leaves some out. This table holds about 30,000 clones. The study's findings and limits: Controls had more TRBV6-7 (0.16%) than cases (roughly 0.11%).

A remark on this clone: Its antigen is currently unknown. The DNA ends 3 residues before the CDR3 does, and the rest of the CDR3 is filled in from the germline J gene.

This clonotype was obtained from a woman between 18 and 69 years old with a cervical HPV16 infection that either progressed to CIN3+ or cleared (not recorded which). Sequenced material: blood buffy coat. The rearrangement uses TRBV5-1 and TRBJ2-5; 7 bases align to TRBD2. The CDR3 bases that were read are TGCGCCAGCAAGGTAGAAGGCGGGAGTGGAGAGACC. It is translated as CASKVEGGSGET. From start to end, the CDR3 is CASKVEGGSGETQYF.